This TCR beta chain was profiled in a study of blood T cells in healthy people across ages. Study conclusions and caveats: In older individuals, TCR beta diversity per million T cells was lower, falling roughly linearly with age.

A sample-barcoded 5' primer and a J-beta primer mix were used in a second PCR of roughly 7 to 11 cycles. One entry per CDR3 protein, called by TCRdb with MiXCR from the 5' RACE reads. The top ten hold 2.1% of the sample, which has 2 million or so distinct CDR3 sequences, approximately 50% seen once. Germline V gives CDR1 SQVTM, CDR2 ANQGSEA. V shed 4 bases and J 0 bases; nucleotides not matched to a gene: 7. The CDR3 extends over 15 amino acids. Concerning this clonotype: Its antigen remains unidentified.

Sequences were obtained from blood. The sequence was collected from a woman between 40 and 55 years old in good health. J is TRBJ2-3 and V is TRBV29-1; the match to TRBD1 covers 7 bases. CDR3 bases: TGCAGCGTTGGATACAGGGGTCCTAGCACAGATACGCAGTATTTT. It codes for CSVGYRGPSTDTQYF.